The rows below give T cell receptor beta chains drawn from one sample of a study of T cell responses to AZD1222 COVID-19 vaccine. The method was immunoSEQ multiplex PCR; TCRdb's version includes in-frame clones alone and lacks a portion of them. Here the sample spans 130,000 or so clones, roughly 87% being singletons. The sample in question was peripheral blood, obtained 28 days after the second AZD1222 dose. Receptors originate from an adult who received the AZD1222 COVID-19 vaccine. Each CDR3 is given with its conserved first and last residue. D genes are given only for firm matches. Clone size is not always given. Where it is, it says once, few, many or a class for expanded clones.

v_call	d_call	j_call	clone_size	cdr3_aa	cdr3_nt
TRBV29-1	TRBD2	TRBJ2-3	NA	CSGRLALSTDTQYF	TGCAGCGGTAGACTAGCGCTAAGCACAGATACGCAGTATTTT
TRBV3-1/TRBV3-2	NA	TRBJ1-6	once	CASSQERQYNSPLHF	TGTGCCAGCAGCCAAGAAAGGCAGTATAATTCACCCCTCCACTTT
TRBV5-1	NA	TRBJ2-5	few	CASSLGISVGETQYF	TGCGCCAGCAGCTTGGGGATCTCGGTGGGGGAGACCCAGTACTTC
TRBV19	NA	TRBJ1-3	NA	CASSTDGGLSGNTIYF	TGTGCCAGTAGTACAGACGGGGGACTCTCTGGAAACACCATATATTTT
TRBV29-1	TRBD2	TRBJ2-1	NA	CSVSYGGSSYNEQFF	TGCAGCGTTTCGTACGGGGGGAGCTCCTACAATGAGCAGTTCTTC
TRBV11-1	TRBD1	TRBJ1-1	many	CASSFQGAGAFF	TGTGCCAGCAGCTTCCAGGGGGCGGGAGCTTTCTTT
TRBV7-9	NA	TRBJ1-2	NA	CASSFVPDYGYTF	TGTGCCAGCAGCTTCGTTCCGGACTATGGCTACACCTTC
TRBV2	NA	TRBJ1-1	few	CASSGQPTGTEAFF	TGTGCCAGCAGTGGACAGCCCACGGGCACTGAAGCTTTCTTT
TRBV6-5	NA	TRBJ1-5	NA	CASSPLVQLNQPQHF	TGTGCCAGCAGTCCATTGGTACAGCTCAATCAGCCCCAGCATTTT
TRBV5-5	TRBD1	TRBJ2-7	few	CASSLGQAVGYEQYF	TGTGCCAGCAGCTTAGGACAGGCTGTGGGCTACGAGCAGTACTTC
TRBV11-3	NA	TRBJ2-7	NA	CASSQVRGTYEQYF	TGTGCCAGCAGCCAAGTCCGGGGGACCTACGAGCAGTACTTC
TRBV5-4	NA	TRBJ1-2	NA	CASSLAVASYGYTF	TGTGCCAGCAGCTTGGCGGTAGCTTCCTATGGCTACACCTTC
TRBV27	TRBD2	TRBJ2-1	few	CASSFFRLAEGYNEQFF	TGTGCCAGCAGTTTCTTCAGGCTAGCGGAGGGGTACAATGAGCAGTTCTTC
TRBV27	NA	TRBJ1-4	NA	CASSLSGGQWEKLFF	TGTGCCAGCAGTTTATCTGGGGGGCAGTGGGAAAAACTGTTTTTT
TRBV4-1	NA	TRBJ1-4	NA	CASSLQINEKLFF	TGCGCCAGCAGCCTTCAAATAAATGAAAAACTGTTTTTT
TRBV29-1	NA	TRBJ1-1	NA	CSVDLQGPRVF	TGCAGCGTTGATCTTCAGGGGCCGCGCGTCTTT
TRBV18	NA	TRBJ1-3	NA	CASSPGRGTGNTIYF	TGTGCCAGCTCACCAGGCAGGGGTACTGGAAACACCATATATTTT
TRBV10-3	NA	TRBJ2-3	once	CAIRLASSTDTQYF	TGTGCCATCAGACTAGCTTCTAGCACAGATACGCAGTATTTT
TRBV28	TRBD1	TRBJ2-3	NA	CASSGQGTTDTQYF	TGTGCCAGCAGTGGACAGGGGACCACAGATACGCAGTATTTT
TRBV7-9	NA	TRBJ2-7	NA	CASSPLDSYEQYF	TGTGCCAGCAGCCCTCTGGACAGCTACGAGCAGTACTTC
TRBV28	NA	TRBJ1-1	NA	CASSFLTRGAEAFF	TGTGCCAGCAGTTTCTTAACTCGCGGGGCTGAAGCTTTCTTT
TRBV7-9	NA	TRBJ1-4	NA	CASSVSATNEKLFF	TGTGCCAGCAGCGTCAGTGCAACTAATGAAAAACTGTTTTTT
TRBV18	TRBD2	TRBJ2-1	once	CASSPMGLAGPSYNEQFF	TGTGCCAGCTCACCAATGGGACTAGCGGGCCCTTCCTACAATGAGCAGTTCTTC
TRBV21-1	NA	TRBJ2-6	NA	CASSKGGGSSGANVLTF	TGTGCCAGCAGCAAAGGTGGCGGCAGCTCTGGGGCCAACGTCCTGACTTTC
TRBV6-5	NA	TRBJ2-1	NA	CASSGNNYNEQFF	TGTGCCAGCAGCGGTAACAACTACAATGAGCAGTTCTTC
TRBV5-1	NA	TRBJ1-2	NA	CASRVGTGNYGYTF	TGCGCCAGCAGGGTAGGGACGGGGAACTATGGCTACACCTTC
TRBV7-8	NA	TRBJ2-2	NA	CASSLAGGTGNTGELFF	TGTGCCAGCAGCTTAGCGGGAGGGACAGGGAACACCGGGGAGCTGTTTTTT
TRBV15	TRBD1	TRBJ2-2	NA	CATSRNRGANTGELFF	TGTGCCACCAGCAGGAACAGGGGTGCGAACACCGGGGAGCTGTTTTTT
TRBV10-1	NA	TRBJ1-2	NA	CASSGDNGYTF	TGCGCCAGCAGTGGAGATAACGGCTACACCTTC
TRBV7-3	TRBD1	TRBJ1-2	NA	CASSPKTGGGYTF	TGTGCCAGCAGCCCGAAGACAGGGGGTGGCTACACCTTC
TRBV3-1/TRBV3-2	NA	TRBJ1-5	NA	CASSQRGSIQPQHF	TGTGCCAGCAGCCAACGGGGGAGTATTCAGCCCCAGCATTTT
TRBV7-9	TRBD2	TRBJ2-1	NA	CASSPFWTSGGVYNEQFF	TGTGCCAGCAGCCCATTCTGGACTAGCGGGGGAGTATACAATGAGCAGTTCTTC
TRBV5-6	NA	TRBJ1-5	NA	CASSSRQGYQPQHF	TGTGCCAGCAGCTCTCGGCAGGGCTATCAGCCCCAGCATTTT
TRBV7-2	TRBD2	TRBJ2-1	NA	CASSLVVRGAGEQFF	TGTGCCAGCAGCTTAGTCGTGCGGGGGGCCGGTGAGCAGTTCTTC
TRBV18	TRBD1	TRBJ1-2	NA	CASSGQPLSYTF	TGTGCCAGCTCGGGACAGCCTCTGAGCTACACCTTC
TRBV15	NA	TRBJ2-7	NA	CATSRGTSFYGQYF	TGTGCCACCAGCAGAGGTACCAGCTTCTACGGGCAGTACTTC
TRBV6-5	TRBD1	TRBJ1-4	NA	CASSYRQGGAEKLFF	TGTGCCAGCAGTTACAGACAGGGAGGGGCTGAAAAACTGTTTTTT
TRBV6-6	NA	TRBJ1-5	NA	CASTDRSHQPQHF	TGTGCCAGCACGGACCGTTCCCATCAGCCCCAGCATTTT
TRBV18	NA	TRBJ2-7	NA	CASSLTGLLSYEQYF	TGTGCCAGCTCACTGACAGGCTTACTCTCCTACGAGCAGTACTTC
TRBV30	NA	TRBJ1-2	NA	CAWSRVPGNYGYTF	TGTGCCTGGAGTAGGGTGCCAGGAAACTATGGCTACACCTTC
TRBV28	NA	TRBJ1-3	NA	CASSFLQGTPGNTIYF	TGTGCCAGCAGTTTTCTTCAGGGAACCCCTGGAAACACCATATATTTT
TRBV10-3	NA	TRBJ2-5	once	CAISEIGETQYF	TGTGCCATCAGTGAGATAGGTGAGACCCAGTACTTC